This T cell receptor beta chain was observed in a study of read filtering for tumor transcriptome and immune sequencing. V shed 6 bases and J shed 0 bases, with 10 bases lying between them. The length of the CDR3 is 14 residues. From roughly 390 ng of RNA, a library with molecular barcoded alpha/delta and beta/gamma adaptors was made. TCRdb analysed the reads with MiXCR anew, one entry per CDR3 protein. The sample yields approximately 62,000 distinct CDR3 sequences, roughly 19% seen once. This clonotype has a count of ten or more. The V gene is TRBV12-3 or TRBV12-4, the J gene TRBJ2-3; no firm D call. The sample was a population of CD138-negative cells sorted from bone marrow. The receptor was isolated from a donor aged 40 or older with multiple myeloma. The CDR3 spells CASSPDWSTDTQYF. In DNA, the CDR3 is TGTGCCAGCAGCCCTGACTGGAGCACAGATACGCAGTATTTT.